One and the same sample provided the 29 T cell receptor beta chains below, sequenced in a study of blood T cell repertoires in COVID-19. TCRdb's table, derived via immunoSEQ multiplex PCR, lists solely in-frame clones and lacks some. The repertoire holds a few hundred thousand clones, with about nine tenths as singletons. The sample was peripheral blood. These receptors all stem from a woman aged 50 to 60 who had recovered from COVID-19.

The chain recombines TRBV4-3 with TRBJ2-1; the match to TRBD2 covers 9 bases. Losses at the gene ends were 4 bases for V and 6 bases for J; bases not matched to a gene: 7. The germline V gene encodes CDR1 LGHNA and CDR2 YSLEER. CDR3 length equals 15 residues. This CDR3 reads CASSLRRGGLNEQFF. The CDR3 DNA reads as TGCGCCAGCAGCCTTCGGCGGGGGGGCCTCAATGAGCAGTTCTTC.

The chain uses TRBV4-3 and TRBJ1-2; no clear D. Germline V gene sequence: CDR1 LGHNA, CDR2 YSLEER. With 0 bases removed from V and 2 bases from J, the gap between germline ends came to 10 bases. CDR3 length: 15 amino acids. The CDR3: CASSQDSVLNYGYTF. The DNA for the CDR3 is TGCGCCAGCAGCCAAGATTCGGTACTGAACTATGGCTACACCTTC.

The V gene is TRBV28, the J gene TRBJ2-1; D not certain. The CDR3 has 13 residues. V dropped 2 bases and J dropped 10 bases, with 12 bases sitting between them. Per germline, CDR1 MDHEN and CDR2 SYDVKM. The CDR3, as DNA: TGTGCCAGCAGTTTAATTCAGCGAGTAGAGCAGTTCTTC. Translation: CASSLIQRVEQFF. The whole variable domain, remainder taken from reference TRBV28 and TRBJ2-1, is DVKVTQSSRYLVKRTGEKVFLECVQDMDHENMFWYRQDPGLGLRLIYFSYDVKMKEKGDIPEGYSVSREKKERFSLILESASTNQTSMYLCASSLIQRVEQFFGPGTRLTVL.

The V gene is TRBV4-2, the J gene TRBJ2-7; 10 nucleotides line up with TRBD2. The ends lost 0 bases at V and 7 bases at J; junction bases unmatched: 12. The germline V gene encodes CDR1 LGHNA and CDR2 YNFKEQ. The CDR3 has 17 residues. The CDR3 here is CASSQETSGGALGEQYF. The CDR3 DNA is TGTGCCAGCAGCCAAGAAACCAGCGGGGGGGCCTTGGGAGAGCAGTACTTC.

The genes are TRBV5-5 and TRBJ1-2, with TRBD1 matching 9 bases. Germline trimming cut 4 bases from V and 4 bases from J; bases unmatched to any gene: 14. CDR3 length: 17 amino acids. CDR1 is SGHKS, CDR2 YYEKEE, per germline (reference sequence). In DNA form, the CDR3 reads TGTGCCAGCAGCCGCCAATCAACAGGGGGCAGGGTCTATGGCTACACCTTC. It is translated as CASSRQSTGGRVYGYTF.

The chain has TRBV28 and TRBJ1-2; 9 bases fit TRBD1. Germline V gene sequence: CDR1 MDHEN, CDR2 SYDVKM. J was trimmed by 5 bases and V by 5 bases; bases with no gene match: 9. This CDR3 is built from 15 residues. For the CDR3, the DNA is TGTGCCAGCAGTGGGTTCGGACAGGGGACTTATGGCTACACCTTC. Translated: CASSGFGQGTYGYTF.

The chain uses TRBV6-2 or TRBV6-3 and TRBJ1-2; TRBD1 agrees at 10 bases. Germline V gives CDR1 MNHEY, CDR2 SVGEGT. The CDR3 sequence is 14 residues long. J gave up 5 bases and V 2 bases, and 2 bases lay outside the gene matches. CDR3 protein: CASSYRGQGYGYTF. As DNA, the CDR3 is TGTGCCAGCAGTTACCGGGGACAGGGGTATGGCTACACCTTC.

The genes are TRBV7-9 and TRBJ2-7, with 8 bases lining up with TRBD1. V was pared by 1 base and J by 6 bases, with 8 bases of the junction left unmatched. CDR1 and CDR2 (germline): SEHNR, FQNEAQ (reference sequence). This CDR3 region has 15 residues. DNA of the CDR3: TGTGCCAGCAGCTTAGGTGGGACAGGACCCCTCGAGCAGTACTTC. This translates into CASSLGGTGPLEQYF.

This rearrangement joins TRBV19 to TRBJ1-4; tentative D call: TRBD1 (5 bases). CDR1 and CDR2 (germline): LNHDA, SQIVND (reference sequence). This CDR3 has 14 amino acids. The V end lost 7 bases, the J end lost 6 bases, and 15 bases lay between the germline ends. The CDR3 DNA reads TGTGCCAGTAACCTTCCGGGGGGGTATGAAAAACTGTTTTTT. It yields the protein CASNLPGGYEKLFF. Full variable domain (remainder filled in from reference TRBV19 and TRBJ1-4): DGGITQSPKYLFRKEGQNVTLSCEQNLNHDAMYWYRQDPGQGLRLIYYSQIVNDFQKGDIAEGYSVSREKKESFPLTVTSAQKNPTAFYLCASNLPGGYEKLFFGSGTQLSVL.

The sample holds one count of this clone. The chain links TRBV6-5 to TRBJ1-5, with 9 bases aligning to TRBD1. Germline V gene data show CDR1 as MNHEY and CDR2 as SVGAGI. CDR3 size: 15 residues. The trim removed 5 bases at V and 7 bases at J, leaving 9 bases unmatched. In nucleotides, the CDR3 is TGTGCCAGCAGTCAAAGGGACAGGGACACCCAGCCCCAGCATTTT. Translated, it gives CASSQRDRDTQPQHF.

V and J are TRBV7-6 and TRBJ2-7; D is uncertain. Trimming removed 5 bases from V and 4 bases from J, with 9 bases in between. The CDR3 has 12 residues. Germline V gene sequence: CDR1 SGHVS, CDR2 FNYEAQ. The CDR3 nucleotides read TGTGCCAGCAGCACCGACTTGTACGAGCAGTACTTC. Protein product: CASSTDLYEQYF.

The rearrangement uses TRBV6-5 and TRBJ2-5; a weak D match, TRBD2 (5 bases). Looked up from germline, CDR1 is MNHEY and CDR2 is SVGAGI. There are 11 residues in the CDR3. The ends were cut back, 6 bases at V and 7 bases at J, with 9 bases in the middle. For the CDR3, the DNA is TGTGCCAGCAGGCGGGTGGGGACCCAGTACTTC. As protein: CASRRVGTQYF.

The chain uses TRBV9 and TRBJ1-4, with D unresolved. This CDR3 has 13 amino acids. Germline CDR1 SGDLS, CDR2 YYNGEE. The V and J ends lost 0 bases and 8 bases respectively, with 8 bases between them. CDR3 region: CASSVGPSEKLFF. The CDR3 nucleotides read TGTGCCAGCAGCGTAGGGCCGTCGGAAAAACTGTTTTTT.

The V gene is TRBV15, the J gene TRBJ2-4, with unresolved D. Per germline, CDR1 LNHNV and CDR2 YYDKDF (reference sequence). This CDR3 is built from 14 residues. V was pared by 0 bases and J by 8 bases, with 11 bases between. The CDR3 region has the DNA TGTGCCACCAGCAGAGATATGGTGGCGGACATTCAGTACTTC. The encoded protein is CATSRDMVADIQYF.

The chain has TRBV25-1 and TRBJ1-1; 7 bases agree with TRBD1. The CDR3 is made up of 11 amino acids. Germline CDR1 MGHDK, CDR2 SYGVNS. Trimming at V came to 7 bases and at J to 4 bases, leaving 0 bases not matched to a gene. In DNA form, the CDR3 reads TGTGCCAGCACAGGGGGCACTGAAGCTTTCTTT. It translates to CASTGGTEAFF.

The gene calls are TRBV3-1 (or the pseudogene TRBV3-2) and TRBJ1-3, with 9 bases matching TRBD1. Germline V gene sequence: CDR1 LGHDT, CDR2 YNNKEL (reference sequence). The V segment lost 3 bases and the J segment 4 bases; nucleotides outside the gene matches: 10. The length of the CDR3 is 17 residues. The CDR3 region is CASSQAGTGRSGNTIYF. The CDR3 DNA reads as TGTGCCAGCAGCCAGGCAGGGACAGGGCGTTCAGGAAACACCATATATTTT.

This chain joins TRBV18 and TRBJ2-7; 12 nucleotides line up with TRBD1. The germline CDR1 and CDR2 sequences are KGHSH and LQKENI. This CDR3 has 15 amino acids. J was trimmed by 6 bases and V by 1 base; bases with no gene match: 4. CDR3 nucleotide sequence: TGTGCCAGCTCACCACTGGGACAGGGGGCGGTCGAGCAGTACTTC. Translation: CASSPLGQGAVEQYF.

This rearrangement joins TRBV2 to TRBJ2-7; the match to TRBD2 covers 13 bases. Germline loops: CDR1 SNHLY, CDR2 FYNNEI. CDR3 length: 14 residues. J lost 7 bases, V lost 8 bases, and 8 bases had no gene match. CDR3 coding DNA: TGTGCCAGCGGTGGACTAGCGGGAGTGAGGGAGCAGTACTTC. Translation gives CASGGLAGVREQYF.

The rearrangement links TRBV5-5 to TRBJ1-5; weak D call: TRBD1 (6 bases). Germline values: CDR1 SGHKS, CDR2 YYEKEE (reference sequence). The V end was cut by 7 bases, the J end by 0 bases, with 20 bases between. The CDR3 sequence is 17 residues long. The CDR3 nucleotides read TGTGCCAGCGCCCTTGCGGGGGGGCGGTTTAGCAATCAGCCCCAGCATTTT. Protein product: CASALAGGRFSNQPQHF.

The genes are TRBV9 and TRBJ2-5, with 7 bases aligning to TRBD1. Trimming took 3 bases from V and 5 from J; bases not matched to a gene: 10. The CDR3 is made up of 15 amino acids. Germline CDR1 reads SGDLS; CDR2 reads YYNGEE. CDR3 protein: CASSAEQGSRETQYF. Written as DNA, the CDR3 is TGTGCCAGCAGCGCCGAACAGGGGTCCAGGGAGACCCAGTACTTC.

This chain links TRBV7-2 with TRBJ2-1; 7 nucleotides agree with TRBD1. Germline values: CDR1 SGHTA, CDR2 FQGNSA. V gave up 6 bases and J gave up 1 base; unmatched junction bases: 9. This CDR3 has 16 residues. The CDR3 protein is CASRRMTGNSYNEQFF. The CDR3 bases are TGTGCCAGCAGACGAATGACAGGGAATTCCTACAATGAGCAGTTCTTC.

This clone was seen more than once but under ten times. The chain uses TRBV6-6 and TRBJ1-2; 11 positions match TRBD1. The V gene's germline CDR1 is MNHNY and CDR2 SVGAGI (reference sequence). J lost 1 base, V lost 5 bases, and 9 bases had no gene match. The CDR3 extends over 17 amino acids. The CDR3 spells CASSPNSGTGGNYGYTF. The CDR3 nucleotides are TGTGCCAGCAGTCCGAATTCCGGGACAGGGGGTAACTATGGCTACACCTTC.

The J gene is TRBJ1-6, the V gene TRBV7-2; 9 bases match TRBD1. V dropped 2 bases and J dropped 7; count of bases not matched to a gene: 6. CDR1 is SGHTA, CDR2 FQGNSA, per germline. The CDR3 is 16 amino acids. The CDR3 protein is CASSLTGQGANSPLHF. The CDR3 nucleotides are TGTGCCAGCAGCTTAACGGGACAGGGCGCAAATTCACCCCTCCACTTT. Full variable domain (remainder filled in from reference TRBV7-2 and TRBJ1-6): GAGVSQSPSNKVTEKGKDVELRCDPISGHTALYWYRQSLGQGLEFLIYFQGNSAPDKSGLPSDRFSAERTGGSVSTLTIQRTQQEDSAVYLCASSLTGQGANSPLHFGNGTRLTVT.

The chain employs TRBV5-1 and TRBJ1-3; 7 bases match TRBD1. Germline values: CDR1 SGHRS, CDR2 YFSETQ. The CDR3 is 18 amino acids. V trimming: 5 bases; J trimming: 0 bases; junction bases outside the gene matches: 14. In DNA form, the CDR3 reads TGCGCCAGCAGTCCTAAGATTCCGGGACAGACCTCTGGAAACACCATATATTTT. It specifies CASSPKIPGQTSGNTIYF.

The chain's CDR3 is CAGTPLSYGYTF. The CDR3 coding sequence is TGTGCCGGGACACCCCTCAGCTATGGCTACACCTTC. This chain connects TRBV30 to TRBJ1-2; tentative D call: TRBD1 (6 bases). The germline V gene encodes CDR1 GTSNPN and CDR2 SVGIG (reference sequence). There are 12 residues in the CDR3. Deletions cut 8 bases from V and 4 bases from J, with 14 bases between.

This clone was detected once. This chain connects TRBV7-8 to TRBJ1-4; weak D call: TRBD1 (6 bases). Germline CDR1 and CDR2: SGHVS and FQNEAQ. CDR3 length equals 15 residues. Trimming left V 1 base short and J 3 bases short, with 9 bases between. CDR3 sequence: CASSLDRVANEKLFF. In DNA form, the CDR3 reads TGTGCCAGCAGCTTAGACAGGGTAGCTAATGAAAAACTGTTTTTT.

This chain joins TRBV19 and TRBJ2-1; 8 bases are a match to TRBD2. V lost 1 base, J lost 4 bases, and 3 bases stayed unmatched. The germline CDR1 and CDR2 sequences are LNHDA and SQIVND (reference sequence). The CDR3 is 15 amino acids. CDR3: CASSIVSGVYNEQFF. CDR3 nucleotide sequence: TGTGCCAGTAGTATAGTTAGCGGGGTTTACAATGAGCAGTTCTTC.

This clone was recorded a few times. The chain combines TRBV11-2 with TRBJ1-6; possibly TRBD1 for D (6 bases). Trimming pared 3 bases from V and 13 bases from J, leaving 22 bases between. Germline-derived CDR1 and CDR2 are SGHAT and FQNNGV. There are 16 residues in the CDR3. The CDR3 loop reads CASSFGGPTWDIPLHF. The CDR3 DNA reads TGTGCCAGCAGCTTCGGGGGGCCAACATGGGATATCCCCCTCCACTTT.

The chain carries TRBV9 and TRBJ1-4; D gene uncertain. The V gene lost 0 bases and the J gene lost 7 bases, with 13 bases spanning the gap. CDR3 length equals 15 residues. From germline, CDR1 is SGDLS and CDR2 YYNGEE. The CDR3 nucleotides are TGTGCCAGCAGCGTAGATTCCCGGGTTACTGAAAAACTGTTTTTT. It encodes CASSVDSRVTEKLFF.